Presented here are 4 T cell receptor beta chains from one specimen sequenced in a study of cytomegalovirus exposure and HLA in healthy donors. Profiling relied on immunoSEQ multiplex PCR, and the TCRdb table lists in-frame clones only, not all of them. The sample yields about 60,000 clones, about nine tenths seen once. Sequences were obtained from PBMCs. These receptors originate from a young man in good health and CMV-seronegative.

J is TRBJ2-1 and V is TRBV11-3; 7 positions agree with TRBD2. CDR1 SGHNT and CDR2 YENEEA come from the germline V gene. The CDR3 has 12 residues. V shed 3 bases, J shed 11 bases, and the junction held 4 bases outside the gene matches. The chain's CDR3 is CASSLEAGQQFF. CDR3 sequence (DNA): TGTGCCAGCAGCTTGGAAGCGGGGCAGCAGTTCTTC.

The DNA of the CDR3 is TGTGCCAGCAGGAGAACAGGGGGCAATGAGCAGTTCTTC. It specifies CASRRTGGNEQFF. The gene calls are TRBV6-5 and TRBJ2-1, with 8 nucleotides matching TRBD1. The CDR3 length is 13 residues. CDR1 and CDR2 from the germline V gene are MNHEY and SVGAGI. Germline trimming cut 6 bases from V and 6 bases from J; bases unmatched to any gene: 4.

The CDR3 is CASSLGGTGANVLTF. CDR3 DNA: TGTGCCAGCAGTTTAGGGGGGACTGGGGCCAACGTCCTGACTTTC. The chain recombines TRBV28 with TRBJ2-6, with D possibly matching TRBD2 (6 bases). Germline CDR1 reads MDHEN; CDR2 reads SYDVKM. The CDR3 has 15 residues. V was clipped by 2 bases and J by 2 bases, with 7 bases between them.

J is TRBJ1-3 and V is TRBV20-1; D remains ambiguous. V lost 4 bases and J lost 5, with 6 bases in between. The CDR3 has 11 residues. Germline values: CDR1 DFQATT, CDR2 SNEGSKA (reference sequence). In DNA, the CDR3 is TGCAGTGCTATAAATAGAAACACCATATATTTT. As protein: CSAINRNTIYF.